These 19 T cell receptor beta chains came from one sample sequenced in a study of blood T cell repertoires in COVID-19. TCRdb's copy holds only in-frame clones and misses some; the assay was immunoSEQ multiplex PCR. The sample carries about 480,000 clones, approximately 87% recorded once. Sequenced: PBMCs or T cells enriched from blood (not recorded which). These receptors all come from a woman aged 40-49 years who had recovered from COVID-19.

The V call is TRBV5-6, the J call TRBJ2-5; D unclear. The CDR3 has 13 amino acids. Germline CDR1 SGHDT, CDR2 YYEEEE. The germline V and J ends were trimmed by 1 base and 5 bases, with 9 bases remaining between them. This CDR3 is CASSLRVVETQYF. The CDR3 DNA follows: TGTGCCAGCAGCTTGCGGGTCGTGGAGACCCAGTACTTC.

This clone appeared once. The chain is built from TRBV10-1 and TRBJ2-3; 8 bases map to TRBD1. From germline, CDR1 is WNHNN and CDR2 SYGVQD (reference sequence). This CDR3 spans 17 amino acids. V shed 0 bases, J shed 4 bases, and the junction held 9 bases outside the gene matches. CDR3 nucleotides: TGCGCCAGCAGTGAGTCCCCTGGACAGGGCTTCGCAGATACGCAGTATTTT. Its protein product is CASSESPGQGFADTQYF.

This clone was counted a single time. The V call is TRBV2, the J call TRBJ2-1, with TRBD2 identical over 10 bases. V lost 1 base, J lost 10 bases, and 4 bases stayed unmatched. Looked up from germline, CDR1 is SNHLY and CDR2 is FYNNEI. This CDR3 is built from 14 residues. CDR3 sequence reads: CASSEEGLALEQFF. DNA of the CDR3: TGTGCCAGCAGTGAAGAGGGACTAGCGCTAGAGCAGTTCTTC.

The J gene is TRBJ1-2, the V gene TRBV5-6; D gene uncertain. V was cut by 1 base and J by 8 bases, with 12 bases left in between. CDR1 and CDR2 from the germline V gene are SGHDT and YYEEEE. CDR3 length: 13 amino acids. The CDR3 sequence is CASSLRQEDGYTF. The CDR3 DNA sequence: TGTGCCAGCAGCTTGAGGCAGGAAGACGGCTACACCTTC.

In regard to this clone: In the same sample, other DNA sequences code for this CDR3. The chain carries TRBV2 and TRBJ1-1, with D perhaps matching TRBD1 (5 bases). The CDR3 is made up of 13 amino acids. Germline CDR1 is SNHLY and CDR2 is FYNNEI. Between the trimmed V and J ends, which lost 6 bases and 1 base, there was a span of 9 bases. The CDR3 is CASSRQGNTEAFF. The CDR3 DNA is TGTGCCAGCAGCAGGCAGGGGAACACTGAAGCTTTCTTT.

The J gene is TRBJ1-1, the V gene TRBV19; 10 nucleotides match TRBD1. The J segment lost 6 bases and the V segment lost 9 bases, leaving 10 bases of the junction unmatched. Germline CDR1 reads LNHDA; CDR2 reads SQIVND (reference sequence). The CDR3 loop spans 14 amino acids. The CDR3 DNA follows: TGTGCCAGCACAGCGTCCGGGACAGGGGCTGAAGCTTTCTTT. Amino acids: CASTASGTGAEAFF.

The gene calls are TRBV15 and TRBJ1-4; D is perhaps TRBD1 (5 bases). The CDR3 is 14 amino acids. The ends were cut back, 1 base at V and 3 bases at J, with 6 bases in the middle. Germline CDR1 reads LNHNV; CDR2 reads YYDKDF (reference sequence). The DNA of the CDR3 is TGTGCCACCAGCAGAGCAGGGTCTAATGAAAAACTGTTTTTT. Translating gives CATSRAGSNEKLFF.

The chain employs TRBV6-5 and TRBJ2-5, with a weak D call TRBD1 (5 bases). Germline loops: CDR1 MNHEY, CDR2 SVGAGI. Trimming left V 10 bases short and J 5 bases short, with 11 bases between. The CDR3 is made up of 11 amino acids. CDR3 coding DNA: TGTGCCATTCAGGGTTTCGAGACCCAGTACTTC. Translation: CAIQGFETQYF.

The J gene is TRBJ2-5, the V gene TRBV24-1, with 7 bases lining up with TRBD1. The V segment lost 9 bases and the J segment 0 bases; nucleotides outside the gene matches: 9. The CDR3 covers 15 residues. Germline lookup yields CDR1 KGHDR and CDR2 SFDVKD. The CDR3 region has the DNA TGTGCCACCTCGGCCGGGACAGCTTACCAAGAGACCCAGTACTTC. Translation gives CATSAGTAYQETQYF.

V gene TRBV11-3 combines with J gene TRBJ2-5; the D gene is possibly TRBD2 (6 bases). Per the germline V gene, CDR1 is SGHNT and CDR2 is YENEEA. V was shortened by 0 bases and J by 5 bases, with 10 bases between the two germline ends. The CDR3 loop spans 14 amino acids. The CDR3 DNA sequence: TGTGCCAGCAGCTTAGATCGACGGGGGGAGACCCAGTACTTC. It yields the protein CASSLDRRGETQYF.

The J gene is TRBJ2-1, the V gene TRBV27; 10 nucleotides agree with TRBD2. CDR1 is MNHEY and CDR2 is SMNVEV in the germline V gene (reference sequence). The CDR3 has 17 residues. V lost 6 bases, J lost 8 bases, and 16 bases stayed unmatched. CDR3 nucleotide sequence: TGTGCCAGCAGCTCCATTACGACAGCGGGAGGGAGGGATGAGCAGTTCTTC. Encoded protein: CASSSITTAGGRDEQFF.

This clone was detected ten times or more. V usage is TRBV6-5 and J usage is TRBJ1-4; D might be TRBD1 (5 bases). CDR3 size: 12 residues. From germline, CDR1 is MNHEY and CDR2 SVGAGI. The ends were cut back, 4 bases at V and 17 bases at J, with 17 bases in the middle. Written as DNA, the CDR3 is TGTGCCAGCAGTTCCACAACCGGGACTGTCTTTTTT. Encoded protein: CASSSTTGTVFF.

This rearrangement joins TRBV11-2 to TRBJ1-1, with D possibly being TRBD1 (6 bases). V was cut by 5 bases and J by 4 bases, with 17 bases left in between. This CDR3 contains 15 residues. CDR1 is SGHAT and CDR2 is FQNNGV in the germline V gene. The CDR3 here is CASSPIRGPGTEAFF. DNA of the CDR3: TGTGCCAGCAGCCCGATCAGGGGACCAGGCACTGAAGCTTTCTTT.

This rearrangement joins TRBV6-5 to TRBJ2-7, with 7 positions matching TRBD2. Trimming took 6 bases from V and 6 from J; bases not matched to a gene: 11. The V gene's germline CDR1 is MNHEY and CDR2 SVGAGI. This CDR3 region has 14 residues. The CDR3 sequence: CASRVLAGVGEQYF. In nucleotides, the CDR3 is TGTGCCAGCAGAGTTCTGGCGGGGGTCGGCGAGCAGTACTTC.

There are a few counts of this clone. The genes are TRBV14 and TRBJ1-1, with D unclear. The CDR3 has 12 amino acids. V was trimmed by 3 bases and J by 3 bases, leaving 5 bases between them. Germline V gene sequence: CDR1 SGHDN, CDR2 FVKESK. CDR3 sequence reads: CASSHSYTEAFF. The DNA of the CDR3 is TGTGCCAGCAGCCATTCCTACACTGAAGCTTTCTTT.

V is TRBV5-6 and J is TRBJ2-3; weak D call: TRBD2 (6 bases). The ends were cut back, 4 bases at V and 3 bases at J, with 15 bases in the middle. The CDR3 loop spans 15 amino acids. The V gene's germline CDR1 is SGHDT and CDR2 YYEEEE. The CDR3 sequence: CASSRGGKPTDTQYF. CDR3 sequence (DNA): TGTGCCAGCAGCCGGGGCGGGAAGCCTACAGATACGCAGTATTTT.

This chain joins TRBV7-2 and TRBJ1-5; possible D gene TRBD1, 6 bases. Between the trimmed V and J ends, which lost 5 bases and 3 bases, there was a span of 14 bases. Germline CDR1 SGHTA, CDR2 FQGNSA. The CDR3 length is 15 residues. The CDR3 DNA reads as TGTGCCAGCAGCCTAGAGGGGGTACCCAATCAGCCCCAGCATTTT. Translation gives CASSLEGVPNQPQHF.

The CDR3 DNA reads as TGTGCCAGCAGCTTAGGGGAGGGCAATTCCTACAATGAGCAGTTCTTC. Protein sequence: CASSLGEGNSYNEQFF. The chain carries TRBV7-9 and TRBJ2-1; 7 nucleotides match TRBD2. Germline CDR1 and CDR2: SEHNR and FQNEAQ (reference sequence). The V gene end was trimmed by 1 base and the J gene end by 1 base; junction bases not matched to a gene: 4. The CDR3 is 16 residues long.

The chain carries TRBV15 and TRBJ1-4, with D unresolved. The CDR3 covers 14 residues. The germline V gene encodes CDR1 LNHNV and CDR2 YYDKDF (reference sequence). The V end lost 8 bases, the J end lost 8 bases, and 18 bases lay between the germline ends. CDR3 in DNA: TGTGCCACCGCGTCCCCTAGGAATAAAGAAAAACTGTTTTTT. This translates into CATASPRNKEKLFF.